This T cell receptor beta chain was captured by sequencing in a study of T cell responses to AZD1222 COVID-19 vaccine. Study-level points and caveats: Distributed over spike, vaccine-associated CD4 TCRs predominated at 160-218 and 743-854. Possibly, clonal diversity was underestimated; donors were largely white British and included more females. Spike-specific TCRs gained breadth and depth after people received two AZD1222 doses. In all cases, repertoires were sampled only after the peak T cell response.

This clone has a single count. Its antigen is as yet unknown. Profiling relied on immunoSEQ multiplex PCR, and the TCRdb table lists in-frame clones only, not all of them. This table holds about 130,000 clones, roughly nine tenths found once. CDR1 and CDR2 (germline): DFQATT, SNEGSKA (reference sequence). The CDR3 covers 12 residues. Trimming removed 6 bases at V and 2 bases at J, with 9 bases between. The rearrangement links TRBV20-1 to TRBJ2-3, with no clear D. This sequence originates from an adult who received the AZD1222 COVID-19 vaccine. Material: peripheral blood, obtained 28 days after the second AZD1222 dose. The CDR3 bases are TGCAGTGCGAGTGAGCTCACAGATACGCAGTATTTT. Protein product: CSASELTDTQYF.